The 24 T cell receptor beta chains below all came from one sample that was sequenced in a study of CD8 T cells in Susac syndrome. RNA amounts of roughly 0.45 to 1 ug underwent reverse transcription with random hexamers. TCRdb ran MiXCR on the immunoSEQ multiplex PCR reads and lists one entry per CDR3 protein. The sample holds roughly 180,000 distinct CDR3 sequences, roughly 95% seen once. Sequenced sample: CD4+ T cells from PBMCs. Receptor source: a human donor in good health.

CDR3 nucleotide sequence: TGTGCCAGCAGTTTGGGGCAGGGGTGGTACAATGAGCAGTTCTTC. Translating gives CASSLGQGWYNEQFF. This chain connects TRBV12-3 or TRBV12-4 to TRBJ2-1; D might be TRBD1 (6 bases). V lost 3 bases, J lost 4 bases, and 13 bases lay in between. This CDR3 contains 15 residues.

This chain joins TRBV4-3 and TRBJ2-2, with 7 bases fitting TRBD1. The germline CDR1 and CDR2 sequences are LGHNA and YSLEER. The length of the CDR3 is 17 residues. The V segment lost 1 base and the J segment 2 bases; nucleotides outside the gene matches: 7. The CDR3 here is CASSQAETGINTGELFF. DNA of the CDR3: TGCGCCAGCAGCCAAGCCGAGACAGGGATCAACACCGGGGAGCTGTTTTTT.

This chain links TRBV30 with TRBJ2-5; the D gene is possibly TRBD2 (5 bases). Germline-derived CDR1 and CDR2 are GTSNPN and SVGIG (reference sequence). The germline V and J ends were trimmed by 3 bases and 5 bases, with 16 bases remaining between them. The CDR3 extends over 14 amino acids. CDR3 sequence: CAWSPEVRRETQYF. The CDR3 DNA is TGTGCCTGGAGCCCGGAAGTGAGGAGGGAGACCCAGTACTTC.

CDR3 in amino acids: CASSLKTSLDEQFF. For the CDR3, the DNA is TGCGCCAGCAGCTTAAAGACTAGTCTCGATGAGCAGTTCTTC. This rearrangement joins TRBV5-1 to TRBJ2-1, with a tentative D call TRBD2 (6 bases). This CDR3 contains 14 residues. Germline V gene lookup returns CDR1 SGHRS and CDR2 YFSETQ. Trimming removed 2 bases from V and 8 bases from J, with 14 bases in between.

The genes are TRBV7-3 and TRBJ2-3; D call uncertain. Germline lookup yields CDR1 SGHTA and CDR2 FQGTGA. The V gene lost 6 bases and the J gene lost 4 bases, with 5 bases spanning the gap. The CDR3 runs to 11 residues. The CDR3 nucleotides are TGTGCCAGCAGTCATGCAGATACGCAGTATTTT. It translates to CASSHADTQYF.

V is TRBV28 and J is TRBJ1-5, with D unresolved. Germline CDR1 reads MDHEN; CDR2 reads SYDVKM. The CDR3 covers 14 residues. V was clipped by 6 bases and J by 3 bases, with 12 bases between them. DNA of the CDR3: TGTGCCAGCAGACACCCCGACACCAATCAGCCCCAGCATTTT. Amino acids: CASRHPDTNQPQHF.

V gene TRBV24-1 combines with J gene TRBJ2-7; D could derive from TRBD1 or TRBD2 (5 bases each). This CDR3 is 13 amino acids long. V gave up 7 bases and J gave up 4 bases, with 13 bases separating them. The germline V gene encodes CDR1 KGHDR and CDR2 SFDVKD. The CDR3 is CATRSGSSYEQYF. CDR3 DNA: TGTGCCACCAGGTCAGGGAGTAGTTACGAGCAGTACTTC.

J is TRBJ1-3 and V is TRBV29-1, with 9 bases lining up with TRBD1. The CDR3 length is 16 residues. In germline, CDR1 is SQVTM, CDR2 ANQGSEA. V lost 1 base and J lost 7; bases outside the gene matches: 11. The CDR3 nucleotides are TGCAGCGTTGAAGGTCGGAGCGGGACAGGGTGGAACACCATATATTTT. Amino acid sequence: CSVEGRSGTGWNTIYF.

DNA of the CDR3: TGTGCCAGCAGGGCGACAGGGGGCACTGAAGCTTTCTTT. Its translation is CASRATGGTEAFF. This chain joins TRBV12-3 or TRBV12-4 and TRBJ1-1; 9 bases are a match to TRBD1. This CDR3 spans 13 amino acids. Trimming removed 6 bases from V and 4 bases from J; junction bases left unmatched: 3.

The rearrangement uses TRBV9 and TRBJ2-4; the D gene is possibly TRBD2 (6 bases). Germline assignment: CDR1 SGDLS and CDR2 YYNGEE. This CDR3 spans 15 amino acids. The germline V and J ends were trimmed by 0 bases and 7 bases, with 14 bases remaining between them. The CDR3 loop reads CASSVGGKPPNIQYF. In DNA, the CDR3 is TGTGCCAGCAGCGTAGGCGGGAAGCCACCTAACATTCAGTACTTC. The variable domain in full, completed from reference TRBV9 and TRBJ2-4, reads DSGVTQTPKHLITATGQRVTLRCSPRSGDLSVYWYQQSLDQGLQFLIQYYNGEERAKGNILERFSAQQFPDLHSELNLSSLELGDSALYFCASSVGGKPPNIQYFGAGTRLSVL.

V usage is TRBV30 and J usage is TRBJ2-1, with TRBD1 identical over 11 bases. This CDR3 has 16 amino acids. Germline CDR1 GTSNPN, CDR2 SVGIG (reference sequence). The junction had 9 bases not matched to a gene; V was cut back by 2 bases and J by 6 bases. The CDR3, as DNA: TGTGCCTGGAGTCGGAAAGGGGACAGGGGGAGCAATGAGCAGTTCTTC. Amino acids: CAWSRKGDRGSNEQFF.

The rearrangement links TRBV30 to TRBJ1-1; D remains ambiguous. Germline V gene sequence: CDR1 GTSNPN, CDR2 SVGIG (reference sequence). Trimming stripped 1 base from V and 5 bases from J, with 14 bases between. The CDR3 has 14 residues. CDR3 sequence reads: CAWSGTAGVTEAFF. CDR3 nucleotide sequence: TGTGCCTGGAGTGGGACCGCCGGAGTTACTGAAGCTTTCTTT.

The chain recombines TRBV19 with TRBJ2-1; 9 bases are shared with TRBD2. Losses at the gene ends were 11 bases for V and 12 bases for J; bases not matched to a gene: 17. The CDR3 is made up of 14 amino acids. Germline CDR1 reads LNHDA; CDR2 reads SQIVND (reference sequence). CDR3 in amino acids: CASQGLAMNVGQFF. The CDR3 region has the DNA TGTGCCTCGCAGGGACTAGCAATGAACGTAGGGCAGTTCTTC.

This rearrangement joins TRBV30 to TRBJ2-1, with D uncertain. CDR3 length: 11 residues. Germline CDR1 is GTSNPN and CDR2 is SVGIG (reference sequence). V lost 2 bases and J 6 bases, leaving 5 bases between the germline ends. The DNA of the CDR3 is TGTGCCTGGAGTCCATTCAATGAGCAGTTCTTC. Translated: CAWSPFNEQFF.

The V gene is TRBV27, the J gene TRBJ2-1; D uncertain. Trimming left V 4 bases short and J 9 bases short, with 13 bases between. Germline V CDR1 and CDR2: MNHEY, SMNVEV (reference sequence). The CDR3 has 13 amino acids. The CDR3 DNA reads as TGTGCCAGCAGTTCACGGACGGTCCGTGAGCAGTTCTTC. Protein product: CASSSRTVREQFF.

The rearrangement joins TRBV20-1 to TRBJ2-5; TRBD2 matches at 10 bases. The CDR3 loop spans 14 amino acids. CDR1 is DFQATT and CDR2 is SNEGSKA in the germline V gene (reference sequence). V dropped 2 bases and J dropped 5; count of bases not matched to a gene: 5. In nucleotides, the CDR3 is TGCAGTGCTAGACCCCGACTAGCGGGCGAGACCCAGTACTTC. Encoded protein: CSARPRLAGETQYF.

The chain has TRBV29-1 and TRBJ2-1; 8 bases agree with TRBD1. The CDR3 has 16 amino acids. Germline V gene data show CDR1 as SQVTM and CDR2 as ANQGSEA. The V and J ends lost 7 bases and 5 bases, in that order; junction bases with no gene match: 16. CDR3 bases: TGCAGCGCCCGCCGTGGACAGGGTACGGCAAACAATGAGCAGTTCTTC. Its translation is CSARRGQGTANNEQFF.

This clonotype was seen only once. V usage is TRBV20-1 and J usage is TRBJ1-2; D not resolved. From germline, CDR1 is DFQATT and CDR2 SNEGSKA (reference sequence). Trimming shortened V by 0 bases and J by 4 bases, and 6 bases separated the two germline ends. The CDR3 is 12 amino acids. The CDR3 loop reads CSARDRGYGYTF. CDR3 sequence (DNA): TGCAGTGCTAGAGATCGGGGCTATGGCTACACCTTC.

The chain has TRBV12-3 or TRBV12-4 and TRBJ1-2, with D possibly being TRBD1 (5 bases). This CDR3 spans 12 amino acids. V lost 0 bases, J lost 8 bases, and 7 bases lay in between. This CDR3 is CASSLARVGYTF. As DNA, the CDR3 is TGTGCCAGCAGTTTAGCCAGGGTCGGCTACACCTTC.

J is TRBJ2-7 and V is TRBV6-5, with 8 bases fitting TRBD1. V lost 2 bases to trimming and J lost 1 base; unmatched junction nucleotides: 4. CDR1 and CDR2 from the germline V gene are MNHEY and SVGAGI. The CDR3 has 15 amino acids. The DNA for the CDR3 is TGTGCCAGCAGTTACCGGAGGACAGGGTCCTACGAGCAGTACTTC. This codes for CASSYRRTGSYEQYF.

The chain couples TRBV3-1 to TRBJ1-1; weak D call: TRBD1 (5 bases). Looked up from germline, CDR1 is LGHDT and CDR2 is YNNKEL (reference sequence). Trimming removed 4 bases at V and 1 base at J, with 13 bases between. CDR3 length: 15 residues. CDR3 protein: CASSRSDSQNTEAFF. CDR3 coding DNA: TGTGCCAGCAGCCGATCCGACAGCCAGAACACTGAAGCTTTCTTT.

V gene TRBV12-3 or TRBV12-4 combines with J gene TRBJ1-3; maybe TRBD1 (6 bases). The CDR3 is 14 residues long. V was cut by 6 bases and J by 0 bases, with 9 bases left in between. For the CDR3, the DNA is TGTGCCAGCAGCGACAGGAGCTCTGGAAACACCATATATTTT. Translation: CASSDRSSGNTIYF.

V gene TRBV30 combines with J gene TRBJ1-1; D gene ambiguous. Trimming took off 7 bases at V and 1 base at J, with 16 bases between the two ends. Germline lookup yields CDR1 GTSNPN and CDR2 SVGIG (reference sequence). This CDR3 has 14 amino acids. CDR3 nucleotide sequence: TGTGCCTCCATGCGACCAGAGGGGAACACTGAAGCTTTCTTT. Translation gives CASMRPEGNTEAFF.

This clonotype has only one observation. The chain recombines TRBV7-3 with TRBJ2-3; D is ambiguous. The CDR3 loop spans 14 amino acids. Trimming shortened V by 1 base and J by 4 bases, and 9 bases separated the two germline ends. Germline V gene data show CDR1 as SGHTA and CDR2 as FQGTGA. The CDR3 DNA follows: TGTGCCAGCAGCTTAAACCTGGGTCCAGATACGCAGTATTTT. Translation: CASSLNLGPDTQYF.